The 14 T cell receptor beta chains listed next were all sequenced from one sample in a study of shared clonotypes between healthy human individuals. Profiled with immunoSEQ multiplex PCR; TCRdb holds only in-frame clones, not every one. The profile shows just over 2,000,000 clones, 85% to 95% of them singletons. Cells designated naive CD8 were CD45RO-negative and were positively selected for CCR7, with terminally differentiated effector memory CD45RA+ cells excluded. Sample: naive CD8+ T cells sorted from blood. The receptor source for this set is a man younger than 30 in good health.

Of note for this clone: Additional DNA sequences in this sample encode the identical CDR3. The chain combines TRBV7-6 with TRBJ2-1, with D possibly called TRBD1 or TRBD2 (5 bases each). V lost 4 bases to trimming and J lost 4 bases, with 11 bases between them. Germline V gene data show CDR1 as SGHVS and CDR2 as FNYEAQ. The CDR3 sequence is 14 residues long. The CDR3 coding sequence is TGTGCCAGCAGCTCGCTCGGGGCTTACAATGAGCAGTTCTTC. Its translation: CASSSLGAYNEQFF.

For the CDR3, the DNA is TGTGCCAGCAGTGGACTTTTGGCTAGCGGGAAACAGAGCTCCTACAATGAGCAGTTCTTC. It specifies CASSGLLASGKQSSYNEQFF. The chain carries TRBV6-1 and TRBJ2-1; 9 positions match TRBD2. With 4 bases clipped from V and 0 bases from J, the junction kept 16 bases outside the gene matches. The CDR3 consists of 20 residues. Germline CDR1 reads MNHNS; CDR2 reads SASEGT.

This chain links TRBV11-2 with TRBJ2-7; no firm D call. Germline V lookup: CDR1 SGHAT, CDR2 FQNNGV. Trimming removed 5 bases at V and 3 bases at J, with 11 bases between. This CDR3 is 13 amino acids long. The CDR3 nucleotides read TGTGCCAGCAGCCCCGACCCCTACTACGAGCAGTACTTC. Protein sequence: CASSPDPYYEQYF.

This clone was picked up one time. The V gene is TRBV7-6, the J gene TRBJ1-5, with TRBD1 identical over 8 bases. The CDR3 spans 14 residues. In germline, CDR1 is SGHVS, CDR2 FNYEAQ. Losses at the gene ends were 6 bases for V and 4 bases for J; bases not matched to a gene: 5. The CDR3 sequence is CASSPGTGNQPQHF. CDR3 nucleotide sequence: TGTGCCAGCAGTCCCGGGACAGGTAATCAGCCCCAGCATTTT. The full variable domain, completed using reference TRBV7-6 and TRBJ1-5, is GAGVSQSPRYKVTKRGQDVALRCDPISGHVSLYWYRQALGQGPEFLTYFNYEAQQDKSGLPNDRFSAERPEGSISTLTIQRTEQRDSAMYRCASSPGTGNQPQHFGDGTRLSIL.

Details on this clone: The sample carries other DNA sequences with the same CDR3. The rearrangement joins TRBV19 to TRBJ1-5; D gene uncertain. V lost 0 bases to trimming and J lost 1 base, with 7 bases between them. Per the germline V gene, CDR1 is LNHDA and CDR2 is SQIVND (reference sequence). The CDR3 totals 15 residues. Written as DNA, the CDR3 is TGTGCCAGTAGTATAGATAGGGAAAGCAATCAGCCCCAGCATTTT. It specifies CASSIDRESNQPQHF.

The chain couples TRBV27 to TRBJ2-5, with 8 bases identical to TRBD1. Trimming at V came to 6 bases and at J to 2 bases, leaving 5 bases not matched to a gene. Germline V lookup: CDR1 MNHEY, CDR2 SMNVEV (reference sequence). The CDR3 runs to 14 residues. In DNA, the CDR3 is TGTGCCAGCAGAGGGACAGGTGGGCAAGAGACCCAGTACTTC. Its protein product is CASRGTGGQETQYF.

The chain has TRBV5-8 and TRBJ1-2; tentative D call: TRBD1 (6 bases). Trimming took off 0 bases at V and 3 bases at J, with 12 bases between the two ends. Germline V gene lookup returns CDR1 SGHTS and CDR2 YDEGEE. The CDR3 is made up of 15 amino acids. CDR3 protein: CASSLEQGSHYGYTF. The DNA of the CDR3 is TGTGCCAGCAGCTTGGAACAGGGATCGCACTATGGCTACACCTTC.

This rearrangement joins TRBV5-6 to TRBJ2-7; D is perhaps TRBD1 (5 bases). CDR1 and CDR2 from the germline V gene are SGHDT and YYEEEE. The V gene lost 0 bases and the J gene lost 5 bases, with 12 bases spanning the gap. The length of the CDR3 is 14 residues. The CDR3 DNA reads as TGTGCCAGCAGCTTGGAGGCAGGGTACGACGAGCAGTACTTC. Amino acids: CASSLEAGYDEQYF.

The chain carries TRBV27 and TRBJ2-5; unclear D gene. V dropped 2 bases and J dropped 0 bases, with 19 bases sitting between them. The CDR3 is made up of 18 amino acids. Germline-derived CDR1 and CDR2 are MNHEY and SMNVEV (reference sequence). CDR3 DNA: TGTGCCAGCAGTTTAGGCGACGGGCGTGGCAAGCACCAAGAGACCCAGTACTTC. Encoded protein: CASSLGDGRGKHQETQYF.

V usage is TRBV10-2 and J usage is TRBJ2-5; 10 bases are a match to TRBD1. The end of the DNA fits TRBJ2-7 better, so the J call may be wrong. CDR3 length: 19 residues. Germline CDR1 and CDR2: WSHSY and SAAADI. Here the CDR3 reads CASRDSGTGVAGTGYEQYF. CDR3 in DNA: TGCGCCAGCAGGGATTCCGGGACAGGGGTAGCGGGAACCGGCTACGAGCAGTACTTC.

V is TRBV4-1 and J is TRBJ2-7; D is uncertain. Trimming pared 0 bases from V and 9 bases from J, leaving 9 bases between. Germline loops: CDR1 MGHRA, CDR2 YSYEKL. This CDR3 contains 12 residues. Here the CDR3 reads CASSQELGVQYF. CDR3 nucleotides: TGCGCCAGCAGCCAAGAGTTGGGCGTGCAGTACTTC.

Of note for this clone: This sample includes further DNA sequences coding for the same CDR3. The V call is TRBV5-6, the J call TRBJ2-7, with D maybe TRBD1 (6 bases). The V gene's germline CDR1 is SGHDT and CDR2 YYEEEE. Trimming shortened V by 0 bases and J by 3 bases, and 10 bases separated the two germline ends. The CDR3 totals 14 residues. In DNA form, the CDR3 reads TGTGCCAGCAGCTTGGTCCAGGGGCGCTACGAGCAGTACTTC. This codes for CASSLVQGRYEQYF.

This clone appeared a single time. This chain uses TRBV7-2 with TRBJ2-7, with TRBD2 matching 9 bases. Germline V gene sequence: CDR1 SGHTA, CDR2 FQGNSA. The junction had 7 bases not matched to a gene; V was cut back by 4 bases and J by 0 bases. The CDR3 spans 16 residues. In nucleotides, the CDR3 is TGTGCCAGCAGCTCCCCTATAGCGGGGGCCTCCTACGAGCAGTACTTC. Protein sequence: CASSSPIAGASYEQYF.

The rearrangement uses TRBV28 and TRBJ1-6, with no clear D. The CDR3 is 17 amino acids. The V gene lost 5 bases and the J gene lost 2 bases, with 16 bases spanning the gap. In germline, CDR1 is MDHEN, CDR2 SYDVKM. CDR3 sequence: CASSIAIGEPYNSPLHF. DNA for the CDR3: TGTGCCAGCAGTATCGCCATCGGGGAACCCTATAATTCACCCCTCCACTTT. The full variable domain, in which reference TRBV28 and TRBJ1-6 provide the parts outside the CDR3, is DVKVTQSSRYLVKRTGEKVFLECVQDMDHENMFWYRQDPGLGLRLIYFSYDVKMKEKGDIPEGYSVSREKKERFSLILESASTNQTSMYLCASSIAIGEPYNSPLHFGNGTRLTVT.